This T cell receptor beta chain comes out of a study of cytomegalovirus exposure and HLA in healthy donors. The primer mix had 60 Vbeta and 13 Jbeta primers. The method was immunoSEQ multiplex PCR; TCRdb's version includes in-frame clones alone and lacks a portion of them. The table records approximately 180,000 clones, under 80% of them present only once. This TCR was recovered from a human donor in good health. Material: PBMCs.

CDR3 nucleotide sequence: TGTGCCAGCAGTTGGGGGGGAGGCAAACCCTACGAGCAGTACTTC. Its translation: CASSWGGGKPYEQYF. The J gene is TRBJ2-7, the V gene TRBV27; 7 bases are shared with TRBD2. The V gene's germline CDR1 is MNHEY and CDR2 SMNVEV (reference sequence). This CDR3 comprises 15 residues. After removal of 4 bases from V and 2 bases from J, the junction contained 8 bases not matched to a gene.